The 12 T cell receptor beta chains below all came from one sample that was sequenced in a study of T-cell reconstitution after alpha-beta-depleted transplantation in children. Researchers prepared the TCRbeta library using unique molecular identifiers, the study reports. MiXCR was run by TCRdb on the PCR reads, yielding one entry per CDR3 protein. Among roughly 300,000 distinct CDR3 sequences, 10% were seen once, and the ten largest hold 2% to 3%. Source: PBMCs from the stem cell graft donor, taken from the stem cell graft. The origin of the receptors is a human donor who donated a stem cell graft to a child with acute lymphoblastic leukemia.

The CDR3 coding sequence is TGCGCCAGCAGTGGCTTCACAGGGGATCCCGGGGAGCTGTTTTTT. Protein sequence: CASSGFTGDPGELFF. This chain joins TRBV5-1 and TRBJ2-2; 7 bases agree with TRBD1. CDR3 length equals 15 residues. The ends lost 5 bases at V and 6 bases at J; junction bases unmatched: 10. From germline, CDR1 is SGHRS and CDR2 YFSETQ.

CDR3: CASSYSFGYGYTF. CDR3 sequence (DNA): TGTGCCAGCAGTTACAGCTTTGGTTATGGCTACACCTTC. The J gene is TRBJ1-2, the V gene TRBV28; D is ambiguous. Germline values: CDR1 MDHEN, CDR2 SYDVKM. The CDR3 covers 13 residues. Trimming left V 4 bases short and J 5 bases short, with 11 bases between.

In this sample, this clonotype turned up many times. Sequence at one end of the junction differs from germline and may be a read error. The CDR3 DNA reads TGTGCCAGCAGCTTAGCCACCGGTGCGGCCACAGTGGTCTTC. Its protein is CASSLATGAATVVF. The V gene is TRBV11-2, the J gene TRBJ2-1; D uncertain. Germline V gene lookup returns CDR1 SGHAT and CDR2 FQNNGV. This CDR3 has 14 residues.

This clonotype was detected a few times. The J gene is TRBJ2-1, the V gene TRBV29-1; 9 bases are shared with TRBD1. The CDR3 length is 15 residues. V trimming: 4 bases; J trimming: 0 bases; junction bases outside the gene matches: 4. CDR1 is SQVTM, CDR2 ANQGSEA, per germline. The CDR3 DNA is TGCAGCGTTGGGACAGGGGATAGCTCCTACAATGAGCAGTTCTTC. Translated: CSVGTGDSSYNEQFF.

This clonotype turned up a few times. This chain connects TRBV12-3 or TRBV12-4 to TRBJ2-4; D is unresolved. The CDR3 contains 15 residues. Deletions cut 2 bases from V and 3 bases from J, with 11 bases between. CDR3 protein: CASSLLGGGKNIQYF. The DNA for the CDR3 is TGTGCCAGCAGTTTACTTGGCGGTGGCAAAAACATTCAGTACTTC.

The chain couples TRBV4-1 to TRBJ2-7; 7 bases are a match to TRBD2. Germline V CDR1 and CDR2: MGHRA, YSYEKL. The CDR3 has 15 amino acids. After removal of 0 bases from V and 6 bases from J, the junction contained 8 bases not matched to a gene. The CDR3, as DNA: TGCGCCAGCAGCCAAGATTGGCTAGCGGAGAGCGAGCAGTACTTC. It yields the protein CASSQDWLAESEQYF.

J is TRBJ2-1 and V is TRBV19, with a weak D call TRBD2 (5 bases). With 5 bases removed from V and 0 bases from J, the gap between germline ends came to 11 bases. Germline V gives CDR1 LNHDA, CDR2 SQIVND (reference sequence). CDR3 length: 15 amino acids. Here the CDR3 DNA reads TGTGCCAGTAGTCCGGGTGGAGGCTCCTACAATGAGCAGTTCTTC. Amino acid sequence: CASSPGGGSYNEQFF.

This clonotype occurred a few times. CDR3: CSARWASGSYEQYF. DNA of the CDR3: TGCAGTGCTAGATGGGCTAGCGGTTCCTACGAGCAGTACTTC. The chain combines TRBV20-1 with TRBJ2-7; 7 bases line up with TRBD2. Germline V gene sequence: CDR1 DFQATT, CDR2 SNEGSKA (reference sequence). The trim removed 2 bases at V and 1 base at J, leaving 5 bases unmatched. This CDR3 is built from 14 residues.

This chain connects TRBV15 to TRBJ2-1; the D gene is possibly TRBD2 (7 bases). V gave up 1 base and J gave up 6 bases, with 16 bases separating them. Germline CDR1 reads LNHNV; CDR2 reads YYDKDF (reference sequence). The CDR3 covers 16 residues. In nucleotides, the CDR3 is TGTGCCACCAGCAGAGGAAGGGGGGAGGGTGGCAATGAGCAGTTCTTC. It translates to CATSRGRGEGGNEQFF.

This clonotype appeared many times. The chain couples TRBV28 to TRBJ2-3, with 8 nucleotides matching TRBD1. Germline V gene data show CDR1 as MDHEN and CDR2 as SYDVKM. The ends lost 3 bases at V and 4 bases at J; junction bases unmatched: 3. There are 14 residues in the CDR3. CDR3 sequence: CASSFDRGADTQYF. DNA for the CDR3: TGTGCCAGCAGTTTCGACAGGGGCGCAGATACGCAGTATTTT.

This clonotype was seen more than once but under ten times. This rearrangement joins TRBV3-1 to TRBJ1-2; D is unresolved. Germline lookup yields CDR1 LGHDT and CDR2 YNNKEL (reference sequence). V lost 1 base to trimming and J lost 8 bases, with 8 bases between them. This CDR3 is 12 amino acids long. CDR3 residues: CASSQAEGGYTF. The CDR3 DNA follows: TGTGCCAGCAGCCAAGCCGAGGGCGGCTACACCTTC.

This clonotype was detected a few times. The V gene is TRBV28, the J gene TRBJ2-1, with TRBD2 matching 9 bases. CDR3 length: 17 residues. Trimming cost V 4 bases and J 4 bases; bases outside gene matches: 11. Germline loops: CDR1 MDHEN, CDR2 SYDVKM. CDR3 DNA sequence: TGTGCCAGCAGTTCTCCATTAGCGGGAGAAGGGTACAATGAGCAGTTCTTC. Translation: CASSSPLAGEGYNEQFF.